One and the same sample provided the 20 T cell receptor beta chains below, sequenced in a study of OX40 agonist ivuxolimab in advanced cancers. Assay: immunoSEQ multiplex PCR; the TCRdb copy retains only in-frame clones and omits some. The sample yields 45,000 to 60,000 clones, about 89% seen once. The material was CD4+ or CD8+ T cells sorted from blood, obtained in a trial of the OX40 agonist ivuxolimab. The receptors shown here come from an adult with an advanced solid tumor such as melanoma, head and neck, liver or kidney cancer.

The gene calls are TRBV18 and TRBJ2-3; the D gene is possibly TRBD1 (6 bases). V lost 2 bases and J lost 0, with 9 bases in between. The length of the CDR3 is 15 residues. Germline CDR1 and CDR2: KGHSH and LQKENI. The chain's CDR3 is CASSPGDTSTDTQYF. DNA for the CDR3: TGTGCCAGCTCACCAGGGGACACTAGCACAGATACGCAGTATTTT.

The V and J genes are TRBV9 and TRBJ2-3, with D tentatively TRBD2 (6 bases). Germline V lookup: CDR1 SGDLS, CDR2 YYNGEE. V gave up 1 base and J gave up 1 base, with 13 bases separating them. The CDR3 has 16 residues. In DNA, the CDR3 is TGTGCCAGCAGCGTAAATCCGGGAGAGGGCACAGATACGCAGTATTTT. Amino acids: CASSVNPGEGTDTQYF.

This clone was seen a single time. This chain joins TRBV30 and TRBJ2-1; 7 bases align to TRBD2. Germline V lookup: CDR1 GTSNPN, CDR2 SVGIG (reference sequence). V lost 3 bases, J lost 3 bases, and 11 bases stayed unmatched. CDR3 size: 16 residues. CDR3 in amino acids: CAWSTTASGYYNEQFF. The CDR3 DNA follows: TGTGCCTGGAGCACCACGGCTAGCGGATACTACAATGAGCAGTTCTTC. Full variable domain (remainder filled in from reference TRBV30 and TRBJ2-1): SQTIHQWPATLVQPVGSPLSLECTVEGTSNPNLYWYRQAAGRGLQLLFYSVGIGQISSEVPQNLSASRPQDRQFILSSKKLLLSDSGFYLCAWSTTASGYYNEQFFGPGTRLTVL.

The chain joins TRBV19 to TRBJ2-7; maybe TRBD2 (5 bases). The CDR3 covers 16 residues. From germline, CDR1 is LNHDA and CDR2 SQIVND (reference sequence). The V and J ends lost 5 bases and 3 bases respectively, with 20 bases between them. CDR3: CASSVAGEVIVYEQYF. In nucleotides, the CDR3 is TGTGCCAGTAGTGTCGCCGGGGAAGTGATTGTCTACGAGCAGTACTTC.

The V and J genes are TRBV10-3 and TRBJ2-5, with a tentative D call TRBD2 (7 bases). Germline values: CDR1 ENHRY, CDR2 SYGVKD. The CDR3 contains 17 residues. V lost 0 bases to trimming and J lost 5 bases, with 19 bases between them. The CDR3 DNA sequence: TGTGCCATCAGTGAGTCGAGGGTCACTGCGGGGGCGGAGACCCAGTACTTC. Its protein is CAISESRVTAGAETQYF.

The CDR3 DNA follows: TGTGCCAGCAGCCAAGTTCCCTCGATCGGACAGAGCCCCCCCTATGGCTACACCTTC. Its protein product is CASSQVPSIGQSPPYGYTF. The V gene is TRBV4-2, the J gene TRBJ1-2, with D maybe TRBD1 (6 bases). CDR3 length: 19 amino acids. V was shortened by 1 base and J by 4 bases, with 25 bases between the two germline ends. Per germline, CDR1 LGHNA and CDR2 YNFKEQ.

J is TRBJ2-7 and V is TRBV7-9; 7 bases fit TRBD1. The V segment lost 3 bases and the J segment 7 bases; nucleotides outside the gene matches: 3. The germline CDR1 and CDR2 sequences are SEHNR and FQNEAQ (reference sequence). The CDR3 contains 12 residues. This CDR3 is CASSFGQAEQYF. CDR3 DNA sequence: TGTGCCAGCAGCTTTGGACAGGCGGAGCAGTACTTC.

CDR3 amino acids: CASSLAPGEQYF. CDR3 bases: TGTGCCAGCAGCTTAGCGCCGGGCGAGCAGTACTTC. This chain connects TRBV7-9 to TRBJ2-7; D gene ambiguous. CDR1 is SEHNR, CDR2 FQNEAQ, per germline (reference sequence). V shed 0 bases and J shed 6 bases, with 6 bases lying between them. CDR3 length: 12 amino acids.

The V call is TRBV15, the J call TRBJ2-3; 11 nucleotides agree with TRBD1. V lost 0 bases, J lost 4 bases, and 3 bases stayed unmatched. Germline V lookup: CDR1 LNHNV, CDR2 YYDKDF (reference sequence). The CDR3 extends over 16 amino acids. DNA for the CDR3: TGTGCCACCAGCAGAGAAAGGACAGGGGGCCCAGATACGCAGTATTTT. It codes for CATSRERTGGPDTQYF.

CDR3 loop: CASSEVTGNIQYF. The DNA of the CDR3 is TGTGCCAGCAGTGAAGTGACAGGAAACATTCAGTACTTC. The V call is TRBV2, the J call TRBJ2-4, with D maybe TRBD1 (6 bases). Trimming took off 1 base at V and 6 bases at J, with 7 bases between the two ends. Germline CDR1 and CDR2: SNHLY and FYNNEI. There are 13 residues in the CDR3.

In DNA form, the CDR3 reads TGTGCCAGCAGCCCCCAGTTTCCAGATACGCAGTATTTT. Its translation: CASSPQFPDTQYF. This rearrangement joins TRBV11-3 to TRBJ2-3, with D hard to call. Looked up from germline, CDR1 is SGHNT and CDR2 is YENEEA. Between the trimmed V and J ends, which lost 5 bases and 4 bases, there was a span of 10 bases. The CDR3 totals 13 residues.

Here the CDR3 reads CATKIGTGNTEAFF. Written as DNA, the CDR3 is TGTGCCACCAAAATAGGGACAGGGAACACTGAAGCTTTCTTT. The chain carries TRBV19 and TRBJ1-1, with TRBD1 matching over 8 bases. Germline CDR1 is LNHDA and CDR2 is SQIVND (reference sequence). The CDR3 loop spans 14 amino acids. After removal of 10 bases from V and 1 base from J, the junction contained 8 bases not matched to a gene.

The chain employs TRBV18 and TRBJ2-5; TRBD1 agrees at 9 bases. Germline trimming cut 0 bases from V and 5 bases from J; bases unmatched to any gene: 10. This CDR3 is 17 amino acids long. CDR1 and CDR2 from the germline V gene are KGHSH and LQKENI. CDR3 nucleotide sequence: TGTGCCAGCTCACCACCCCCAGCGGGACAGGGCCATGAGACCCAGTACTTC. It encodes CASSPPPAGQGHETQYF.

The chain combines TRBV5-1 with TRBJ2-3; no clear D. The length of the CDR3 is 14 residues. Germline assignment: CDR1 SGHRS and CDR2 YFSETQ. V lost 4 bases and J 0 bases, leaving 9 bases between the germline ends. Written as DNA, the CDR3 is TGCGCCAGCAGCCCATGGACGAGCACAGATACGCAGTATTTT. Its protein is CASSPWTSTDTQYF.

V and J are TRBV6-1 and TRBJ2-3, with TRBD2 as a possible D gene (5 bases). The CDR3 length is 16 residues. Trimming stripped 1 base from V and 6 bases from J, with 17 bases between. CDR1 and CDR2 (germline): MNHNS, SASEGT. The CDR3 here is CASSEEDSAGLDTQYF. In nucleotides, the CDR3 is TGTGCCAGCAGTGAAGAGGACTCCGCCGGGCTGGATACGCAGTATTTT.

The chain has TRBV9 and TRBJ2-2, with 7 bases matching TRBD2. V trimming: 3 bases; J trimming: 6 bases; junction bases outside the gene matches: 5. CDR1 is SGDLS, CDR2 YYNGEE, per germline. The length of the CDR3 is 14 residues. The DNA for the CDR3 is TGTGCCAGCAGCGAGGGAGGGATGGCCGGGGAGCTGTTTTTT. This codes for CASSEGGMAGELFF.

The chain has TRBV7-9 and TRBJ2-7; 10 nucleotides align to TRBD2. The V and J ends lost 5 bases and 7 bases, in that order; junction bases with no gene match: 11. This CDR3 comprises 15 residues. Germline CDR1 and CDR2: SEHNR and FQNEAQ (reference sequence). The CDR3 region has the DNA TGTGCCAGCAGCCCAGCGGCTAGCGGGGGCCGGGAGCAGTACTTC. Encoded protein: CASSPAASGGREQYF.

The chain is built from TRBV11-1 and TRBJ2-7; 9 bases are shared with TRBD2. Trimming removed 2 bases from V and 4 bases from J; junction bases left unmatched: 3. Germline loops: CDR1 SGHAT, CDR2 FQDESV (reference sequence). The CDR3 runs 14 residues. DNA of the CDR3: TGTGCCAGCAGCTTATTTGCGGGAGGGTACGAGCAGTACTTC. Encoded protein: CASSLFAGGYEQYF.

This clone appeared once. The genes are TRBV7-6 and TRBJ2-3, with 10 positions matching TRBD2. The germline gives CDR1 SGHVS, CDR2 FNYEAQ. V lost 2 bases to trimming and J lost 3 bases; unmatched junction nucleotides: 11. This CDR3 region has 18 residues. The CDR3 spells CASSLKGGLAGETDTQYF. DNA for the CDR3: TGTGCCAGCAGCTTAAAAGGAGGGCTAGCGGGAGAAACAGATACGCAGTATTTT.

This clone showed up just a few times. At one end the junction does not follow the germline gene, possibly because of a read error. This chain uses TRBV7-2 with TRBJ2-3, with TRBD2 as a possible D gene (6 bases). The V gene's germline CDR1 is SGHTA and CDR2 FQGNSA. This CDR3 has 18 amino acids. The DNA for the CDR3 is TGTGCCAGCAGCCTAGCCGGGAGCGGCGGGGAGGTCACAGATACGCAGTATTTT. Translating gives CASSLAGSGGEVTDTQYF.